This entry features one T cell receptor (beta chain) sequence. The germline V gene encodes CDR1 SGHVS and CDR2 FNYEAQ. The ends lost 4 bases at V and 2 bases at J; junction bases unmatched: 7. The CDR3 totals 15 residues. This sample is part of a study of technical replicates of blood from a handful of donors. The repertoire was sequenced with immunoSEQ multiplex PCR; TCRdb's copy has only in-frame clones and lacks some. The repertoire holds tens of thousands of clones, roughly 89% seen once, with roughly 0.41% in the top ten. The receptor's source is a human donor in good health. The V gene is TRBV7-6, the J gene TRBJ1-2; TRBD1 agrees at 7 bases. Sequenced sample: T cells isolated from PBMCs. CDR3 loop: CASSSNLGQNYGYTF. The CDR3 DNA sequence: TGTGCCAGCAGCTCGAACCTGGGACAGAACTATGGCTACACCTTC.